The 8 T cell receptor beta chains given below trace back to one sample, sequenced in a study of T cell changes during pregnancy in multiple sclerosis. Clones were read by immunoSEQ multiplex PCR, and TCRdb kept only the in-frame ones, dropping some. The data contain about 69,000 clones, approximately 91% of them seen just once; the ten biggest clones take up approximately 1.5%. The sequences come from peripheral blood, collected in the third trimester of pregnancy. All receptors derive from a female donor with multiple sclerosis, enrolled in a pregnancy study.

This rearrangement joins TRBV5-1 to TRBJ2-5; D possibly corresponds to TRBD2 (5 bases). This CDR3 has 14 residues. V lost 5 bases, J lost 1 base, and 12 bases lay in between. Germline-derived CDR1 and CDR2 are SGHRS and YFSETQ. The CDR3: CASSRDVSQETQYF. CDR3 DNA: TGCGCCAGCAGTCGGGATGTGTCCCAAGAGACCCAGTACTTC.

The rearrangement uses TRBV10-3 and TRBJ1-5, with 7 bases matching TRBD1. Trimming took 4 bases from V and 4 from J; bases not matched to a gene: 10. CDR1 ENHRY and CDR2 SYGVKD come from the germline V gene. This CDR3 has 16 residues. Written as DNA, the CDR3 is TGTGCCATCAGTGGAGTCCAGGGGGGCGGGAATCAGCCCCAGCATTTT. It translates to CAISGVQGGGNQPQHF.

The chain couples TRBV28 to TRBJ1-1; D perhaps matches TRBD1 (6 bases). The CDR3 contains 14 residues. Trimming left V 4 bases short and J 14 bases short, with 23 bases between. Germline CDR1 reads MDHEN; CDR2 reads SYDVKM. DNA for the CDR3: TGTGCCAGCAGTTCCTCCGCAGGGGTCTACACTGGCTTCTTT. Amino acid sequence: CASSSSAGVYTGFF.

CDR3 sequence (DNA): TGTGCCAGCAGTAGGTCGTCGGGAATGAACACTGAAGCTTTCTTT. It yields the protein CASSRSSGMNTEAFF. This chain joins TRBV6-1 and TRBJ1-1, with D hard to call. CDR3 length: 15 residues. CDR1 MNHNS and CDR2 SASEGT come from the germline V gene. V shed 5 bases and J shed 0 bases, with 13 bases lying between them.

This chain links TRBV9 with TRBJ2-3; D perhaps matches TRBD2 (5 bases). Per germline, CDR1 SGDLS and CDR2 YYNGEE. The length of the CDR3 is 14 residues. V was shortened by 7 bases and J by 4 bases, with 16 bases between the two germline ends. This CDR3 is CASGPGLRADTQYF. Here the CDR3 DNA reads TGTGCCAGCGGACCGGGTCTGCGGGCAGATACGCAGTATTTT.

The chain recombines TRBV5-1 with TRBJ2-7; TRBD2 agrees at 8 bases. From germline, CDR1 is SGHRS and CDR2 YFSETQ. CDR3 length: 13 amino acids. V trimming: 5 bases; J trimming: 2 bases; junction bases outside the gene matches: 3. CDR3 DNA sequence: TGCGCCAGCAGTGGGGGACTAGCCTACGAGCAGTACTTC. Translation gives CASSGGLAYEQYF.

The chain employs TRBV21-1 and TRBJ1-6; TRBD1 was called by the table and not checked on the DNA. TRBV21-1 has pseudogene status. The CDR3 length is 14 residues. CDR3 region: CASSHRDWRSPLHF. In nucleotides, the CDR3 is TGTGCCAGCAGCCACAGGGATTGGCGTTCACCCCTCCACTTT.

J is TRBJ2-1 and V is TRBV5-1; TRBD2 is a possible D gene (6 bases). Trimming took 0 bases from V and 1 from J, leaving 11 bases between them. This CDR3 has 16 residues. Germline V CDR1 and CDR2: SGHRS, YFSETQ. The CDR3 DNA is TGCGCCAGCAGCTTGGTGGGCGGGGTGTCCTACAATGAGCAGTTCTTC. As protein: CASSLVGGVSYNEQFF.